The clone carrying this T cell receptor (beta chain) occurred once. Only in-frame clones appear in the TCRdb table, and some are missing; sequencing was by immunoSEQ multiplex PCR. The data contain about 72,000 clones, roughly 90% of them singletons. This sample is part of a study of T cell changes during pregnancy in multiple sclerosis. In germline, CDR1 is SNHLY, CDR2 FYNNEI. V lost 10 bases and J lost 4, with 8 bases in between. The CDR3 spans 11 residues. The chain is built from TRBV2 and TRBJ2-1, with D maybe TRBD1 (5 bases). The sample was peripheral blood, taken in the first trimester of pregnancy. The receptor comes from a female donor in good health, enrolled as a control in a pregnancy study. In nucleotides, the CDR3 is TGTGCCACCCAGGGTTACAATGAGCAGTTCTTC. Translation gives CATQGYNEQFF.